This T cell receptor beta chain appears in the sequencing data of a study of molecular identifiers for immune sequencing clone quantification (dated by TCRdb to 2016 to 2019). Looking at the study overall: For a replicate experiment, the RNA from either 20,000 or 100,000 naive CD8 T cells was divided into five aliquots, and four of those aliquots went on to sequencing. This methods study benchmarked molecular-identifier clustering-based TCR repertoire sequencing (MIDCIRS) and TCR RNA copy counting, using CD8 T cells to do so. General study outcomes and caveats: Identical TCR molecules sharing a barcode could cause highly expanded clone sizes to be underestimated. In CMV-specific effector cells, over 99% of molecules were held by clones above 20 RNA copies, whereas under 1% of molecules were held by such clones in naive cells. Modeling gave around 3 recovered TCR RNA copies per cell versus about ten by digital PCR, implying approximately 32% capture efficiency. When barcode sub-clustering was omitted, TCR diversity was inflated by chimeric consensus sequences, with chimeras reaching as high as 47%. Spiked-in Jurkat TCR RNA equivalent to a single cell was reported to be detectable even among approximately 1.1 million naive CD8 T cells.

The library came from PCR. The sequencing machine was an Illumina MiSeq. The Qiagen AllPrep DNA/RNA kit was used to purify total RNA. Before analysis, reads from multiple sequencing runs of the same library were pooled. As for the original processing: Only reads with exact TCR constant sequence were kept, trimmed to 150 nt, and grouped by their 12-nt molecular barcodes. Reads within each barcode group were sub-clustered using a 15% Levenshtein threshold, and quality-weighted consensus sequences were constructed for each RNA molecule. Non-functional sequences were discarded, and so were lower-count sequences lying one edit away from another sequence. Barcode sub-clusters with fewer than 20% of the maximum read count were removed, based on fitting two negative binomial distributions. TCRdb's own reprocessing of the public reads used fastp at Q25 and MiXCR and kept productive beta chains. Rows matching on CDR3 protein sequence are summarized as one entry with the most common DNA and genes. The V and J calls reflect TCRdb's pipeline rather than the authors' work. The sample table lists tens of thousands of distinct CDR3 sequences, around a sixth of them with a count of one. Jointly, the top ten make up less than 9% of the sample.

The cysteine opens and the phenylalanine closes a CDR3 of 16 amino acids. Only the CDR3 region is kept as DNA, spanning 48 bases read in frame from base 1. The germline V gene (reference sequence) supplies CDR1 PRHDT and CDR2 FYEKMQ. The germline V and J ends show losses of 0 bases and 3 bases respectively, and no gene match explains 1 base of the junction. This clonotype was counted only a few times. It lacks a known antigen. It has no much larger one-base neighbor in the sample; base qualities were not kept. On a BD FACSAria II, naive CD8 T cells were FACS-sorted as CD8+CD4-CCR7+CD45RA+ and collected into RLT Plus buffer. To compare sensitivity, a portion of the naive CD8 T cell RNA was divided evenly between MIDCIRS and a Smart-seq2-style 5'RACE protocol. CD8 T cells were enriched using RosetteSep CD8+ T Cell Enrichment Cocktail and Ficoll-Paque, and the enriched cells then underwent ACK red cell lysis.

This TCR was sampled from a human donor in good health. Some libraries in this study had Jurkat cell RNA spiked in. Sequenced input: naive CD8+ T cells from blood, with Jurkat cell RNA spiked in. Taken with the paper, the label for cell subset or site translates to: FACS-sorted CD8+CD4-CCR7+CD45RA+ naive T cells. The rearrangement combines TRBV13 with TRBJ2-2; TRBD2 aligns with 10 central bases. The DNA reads TGTGCCAGCAGCTTAGGCGGACTAGCGGACACCGGGGAGCTGTTTTTT. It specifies CASSLGGLADTGELFF.